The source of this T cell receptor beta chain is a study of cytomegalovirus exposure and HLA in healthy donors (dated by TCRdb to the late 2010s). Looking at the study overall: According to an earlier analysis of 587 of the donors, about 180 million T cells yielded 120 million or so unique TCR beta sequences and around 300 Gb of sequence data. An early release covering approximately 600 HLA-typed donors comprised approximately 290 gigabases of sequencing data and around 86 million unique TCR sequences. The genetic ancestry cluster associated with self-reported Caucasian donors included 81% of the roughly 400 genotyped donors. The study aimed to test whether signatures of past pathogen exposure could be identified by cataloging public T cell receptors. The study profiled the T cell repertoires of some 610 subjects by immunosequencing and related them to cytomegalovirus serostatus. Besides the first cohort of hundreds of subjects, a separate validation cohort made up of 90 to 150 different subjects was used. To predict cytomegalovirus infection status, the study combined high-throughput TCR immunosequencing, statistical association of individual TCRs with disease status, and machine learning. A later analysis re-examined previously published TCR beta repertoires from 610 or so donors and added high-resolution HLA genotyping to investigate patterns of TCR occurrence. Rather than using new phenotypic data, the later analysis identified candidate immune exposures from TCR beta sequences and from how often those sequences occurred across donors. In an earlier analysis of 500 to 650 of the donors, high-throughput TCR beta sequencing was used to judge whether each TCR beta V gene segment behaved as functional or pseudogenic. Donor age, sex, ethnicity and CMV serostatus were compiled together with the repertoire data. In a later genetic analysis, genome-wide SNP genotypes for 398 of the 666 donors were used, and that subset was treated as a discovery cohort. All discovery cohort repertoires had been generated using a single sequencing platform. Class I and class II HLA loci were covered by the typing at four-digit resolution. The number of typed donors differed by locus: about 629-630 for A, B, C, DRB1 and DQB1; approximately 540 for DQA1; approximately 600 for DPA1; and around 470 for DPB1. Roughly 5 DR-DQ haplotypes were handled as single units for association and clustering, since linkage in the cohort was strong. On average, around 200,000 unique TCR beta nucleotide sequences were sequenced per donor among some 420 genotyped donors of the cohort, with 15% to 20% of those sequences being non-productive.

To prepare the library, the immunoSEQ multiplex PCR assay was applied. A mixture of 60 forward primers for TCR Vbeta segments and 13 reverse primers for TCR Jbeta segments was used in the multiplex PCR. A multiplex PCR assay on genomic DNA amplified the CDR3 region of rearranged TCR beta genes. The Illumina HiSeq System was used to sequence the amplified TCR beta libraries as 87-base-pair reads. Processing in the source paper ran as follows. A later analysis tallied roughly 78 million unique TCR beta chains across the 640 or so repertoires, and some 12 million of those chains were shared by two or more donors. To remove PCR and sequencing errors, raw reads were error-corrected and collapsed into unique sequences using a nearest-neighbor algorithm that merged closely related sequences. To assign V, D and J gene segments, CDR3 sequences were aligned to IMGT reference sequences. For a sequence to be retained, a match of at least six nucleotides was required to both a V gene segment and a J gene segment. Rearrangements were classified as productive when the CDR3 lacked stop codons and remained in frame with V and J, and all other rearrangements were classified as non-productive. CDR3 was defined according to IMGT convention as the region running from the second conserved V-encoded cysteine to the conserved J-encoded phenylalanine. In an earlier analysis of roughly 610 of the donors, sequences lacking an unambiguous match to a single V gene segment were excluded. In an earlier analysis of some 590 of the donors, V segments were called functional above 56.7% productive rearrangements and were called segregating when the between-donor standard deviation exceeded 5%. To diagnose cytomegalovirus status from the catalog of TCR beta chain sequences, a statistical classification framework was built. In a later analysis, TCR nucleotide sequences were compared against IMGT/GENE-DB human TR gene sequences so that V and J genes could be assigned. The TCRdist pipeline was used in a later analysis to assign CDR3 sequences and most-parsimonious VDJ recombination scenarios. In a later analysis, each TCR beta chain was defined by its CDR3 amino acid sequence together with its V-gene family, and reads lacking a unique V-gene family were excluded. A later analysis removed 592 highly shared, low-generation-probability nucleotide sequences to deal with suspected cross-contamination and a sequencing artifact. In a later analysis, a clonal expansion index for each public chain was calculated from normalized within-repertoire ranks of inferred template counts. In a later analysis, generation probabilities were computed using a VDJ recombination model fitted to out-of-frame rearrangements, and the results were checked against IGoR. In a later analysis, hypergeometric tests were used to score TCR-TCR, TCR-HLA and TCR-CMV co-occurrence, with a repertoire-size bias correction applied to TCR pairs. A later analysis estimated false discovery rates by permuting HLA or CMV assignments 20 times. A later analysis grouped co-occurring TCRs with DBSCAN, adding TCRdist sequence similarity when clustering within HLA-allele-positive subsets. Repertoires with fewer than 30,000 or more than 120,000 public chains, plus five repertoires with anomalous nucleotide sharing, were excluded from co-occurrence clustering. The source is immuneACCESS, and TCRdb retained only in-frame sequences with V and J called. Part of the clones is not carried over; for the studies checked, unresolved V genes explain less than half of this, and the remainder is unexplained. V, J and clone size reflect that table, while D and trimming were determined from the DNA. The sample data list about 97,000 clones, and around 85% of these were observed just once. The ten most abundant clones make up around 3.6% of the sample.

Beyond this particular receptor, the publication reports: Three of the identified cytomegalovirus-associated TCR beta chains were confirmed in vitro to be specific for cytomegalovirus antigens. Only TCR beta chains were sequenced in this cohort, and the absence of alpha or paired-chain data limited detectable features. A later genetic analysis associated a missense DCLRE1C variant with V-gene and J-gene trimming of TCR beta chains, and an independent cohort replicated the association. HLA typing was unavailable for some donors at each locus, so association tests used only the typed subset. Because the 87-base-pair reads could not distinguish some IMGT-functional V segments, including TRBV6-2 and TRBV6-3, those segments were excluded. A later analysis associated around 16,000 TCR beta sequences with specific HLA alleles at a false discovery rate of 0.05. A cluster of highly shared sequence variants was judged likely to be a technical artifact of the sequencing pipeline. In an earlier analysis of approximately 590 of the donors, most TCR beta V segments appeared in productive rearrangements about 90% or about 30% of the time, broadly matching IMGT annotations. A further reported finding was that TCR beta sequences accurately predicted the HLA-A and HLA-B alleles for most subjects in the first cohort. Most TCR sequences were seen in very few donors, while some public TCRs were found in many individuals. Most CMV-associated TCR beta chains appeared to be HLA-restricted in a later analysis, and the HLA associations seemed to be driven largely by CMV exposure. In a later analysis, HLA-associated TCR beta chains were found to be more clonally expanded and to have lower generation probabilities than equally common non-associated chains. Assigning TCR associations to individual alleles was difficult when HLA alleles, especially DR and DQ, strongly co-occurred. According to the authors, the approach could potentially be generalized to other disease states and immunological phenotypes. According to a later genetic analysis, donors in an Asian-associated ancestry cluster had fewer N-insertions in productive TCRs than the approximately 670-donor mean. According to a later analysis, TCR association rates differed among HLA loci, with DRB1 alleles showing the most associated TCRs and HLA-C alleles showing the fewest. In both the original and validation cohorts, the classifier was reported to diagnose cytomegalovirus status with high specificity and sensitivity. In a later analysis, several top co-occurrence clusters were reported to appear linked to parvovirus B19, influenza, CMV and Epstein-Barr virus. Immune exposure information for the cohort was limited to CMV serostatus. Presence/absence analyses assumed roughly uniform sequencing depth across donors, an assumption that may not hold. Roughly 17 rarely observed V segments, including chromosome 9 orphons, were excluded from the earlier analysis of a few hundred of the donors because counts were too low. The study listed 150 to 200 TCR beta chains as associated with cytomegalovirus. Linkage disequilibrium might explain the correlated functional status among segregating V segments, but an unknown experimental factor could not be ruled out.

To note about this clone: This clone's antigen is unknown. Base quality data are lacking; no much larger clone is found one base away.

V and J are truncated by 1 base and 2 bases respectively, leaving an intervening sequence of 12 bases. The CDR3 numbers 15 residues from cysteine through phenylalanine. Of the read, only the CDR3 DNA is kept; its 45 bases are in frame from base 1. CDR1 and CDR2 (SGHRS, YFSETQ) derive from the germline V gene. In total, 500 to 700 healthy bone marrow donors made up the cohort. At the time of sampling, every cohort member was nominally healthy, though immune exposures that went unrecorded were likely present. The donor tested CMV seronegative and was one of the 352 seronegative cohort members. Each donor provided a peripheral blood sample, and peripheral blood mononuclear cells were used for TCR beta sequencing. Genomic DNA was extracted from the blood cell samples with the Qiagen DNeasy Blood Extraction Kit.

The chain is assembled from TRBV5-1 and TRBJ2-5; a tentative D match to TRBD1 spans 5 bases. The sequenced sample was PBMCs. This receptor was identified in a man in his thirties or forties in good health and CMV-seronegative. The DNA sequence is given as TGCGCCAGCAGCTTGACGCGACAGCAGCAAGAGACCCAGTACTTC. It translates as CASSLTRQQQETQYF.